Below are 23 T cell receptor beta chains sequenced from a single sample in a study of Ad26.COV2.S vaccination and SARS-CoV-2 variants. Indicated treatment: around 19 received Ad26.COV2.S at low or high dose, single or two shots; about 5 received placebo; per-sample allocation not given. At day 63 after the first vaccine or placebo injection, samples were drawn. Only in-frame clones appear in the TCRdb table, and some are missing; sequencing was by immunoSEQ multiplex PCR. Among some 330,000 clones listed, roughly 90% were seen once. Material: peripheral blood, obtained in a trial of Ad26.COV2.S vaccine versus placebo. These receptors were taken from a person between 18 and 60 years old who received the Ad26.COV2.S COVID-19 vaccine or a placebo.

The V and J genes are TRBV27 and TRBJ1-5; 7 nucleotides match TRBD1. After removal of 1 base from V and 4 bases from J, the junction contained 4 bases not matched to a gene. The CDR3 length is 15 residues. Germline lookup yields CDR1 MNHEY and CDR2 SMNVEV (reference sequence). The CDR3, as DNA: TGTGCCAGCAGTTTATTAGGACAGGTAAATCAGCCCCAGCATTTT. Protein: CASSLLGQVNQPQHF.

The V call is TRBV27, the J call TRBJ2-1, with a tentative D call TRBD2 (6 bases). Germline CDR1 reads MNHEY; CDR2 reads SMNVEV (reference sequence). The CDR3 totals 14 residues. V was shortened by 3 bases and J by 7 bases, with 13 bases between the two germline ends. The CDR3 DNA is TGTGCCAGCAGTTTTTGGTCTAGCGCAAATGAGCAGTTCTTC. It encodes CASSFWSSANEQFF.

This clone turned up a few times. The chain uses TRBV7-9 and TRBJ2-1; D gene ambiguous. V dropped 1 base and J dropped 8 bases, with 18 bases sitting between them. This CDR3 is built from 16 residues. Per the germline V gene, CDR1 is SEHNR and CDR2 is FQNEAQ (reference sequence). The CDR3 DNA is TGTGCCAGCAGCTTAGGGTACGGAGTCCTAGGGTATGAGCAGTTCTTC. As protein: CASSLGYGVLGYEQFF.

The chain carries TRBV7-2 and TRBJ2-7; D is ambiguous. Trimming removed 1 base from V and 3 bases from J, with 16 bases in between. CDR1 is SGHTA, CDR2 FQGNSA, per germline. The CDR3 sequence is 16 residues long. The CDR3 protein is CASSLEGFGFRYEQYF. DNA of the CDR3: TGTGCCAGCAGCTTAGAGGGCTTCGGGTTCCGCTACGAGCAGTACTTC.

The V gene is TRBV4-3, the J gene TRBJ1-1, with a tentative D call TRBD1 (6 bases). The CDR3 is 17 residues long. The V end was cut by 2 bases, the J end by 5 bases, with 21 bases between. The germline gives CDR1 LGHNA, CDR2 YSLEER. This CDR3 reads CASSQPLVRGQETEAFF. The CDR3 nucleotides are TGCGCCAGCAGCCAACCGCTCGTCCGGGGGCAAGAGACTGAAGCTTTCTTT.

The chain is built from TRBV4-3 and TRBJ1-2; no clear D. This CDR3 comprises 13 residues. The germline gives CDR1 LGHNA, CDR2 YSLEER. V was shortened by 5 bases and J by 0 bases, with 7 bases between the two germline ends. The CDR3 protein is CASSSRANYGYTF. The CDR3 nucleotides are TGCGCCAGCAGCTCCCGCGCTAACTATGGCTACACCTTC.

This clone has just one count. The V and J genes are TRBV24-1 and TRBJ1-5; D gene unclear. Germline V gives CDR1 KGHDR, CDR2 SFDVKD. This CDR3 has 12 amino acids. V lost 3 bases and J lost 5, with 4 bases in between. Here the CDR3 DNA reads TGTGCCACCAGTGATGGAGATCAGCCCCAGCATTTT. Translation gives CATSDGDQPQHF.

This clone was seen only once. The chain is built from TRBV5-1 and TRBJ2-5; 11 nucleotides align to TRBD2. Germline-derived CDR1 and CDR2 are SGHRS and YFSETQ. The length of the CDR3 is 16 residues. The V and J ends lost 0 bases and 4 bases, in that order; junction bases with no gene match: 5. CDR3 sequence: CASSLATGTSGETQYF. For the CDR3, the DNA is TGCGCCAGCAGCTTGGCCACCGGGACTAGCGGAGAGACCCAGTACTTC.

The chain recombines TRBV27 with TRBJ2-1, with D possibly called TRBD1 or TRBD2 (5 bases each). Germline-derived CDR1 and CDR2 are MNHEY and SMNVEV (reference sequence). V dropped 5 bases and J dropped 5 bases, with 22 bases sitting between them. This CDR3 comprises 17 residues. The CDR3 nucleotides read TGTGCCAGCAGTCTTACAGTGGGGGTTACACCTAACAATGAGCAGTTCTTC. Protein: CASSLTVGVTPNNEQFF.

This chain connects TRBV27 to TRBJ1-6, with D tentatively TRBD1 (5 bases). This CDR3 contains 13 residues. Trimming took off 10 bases at V and 10 bases at J, with 17 bases between the two ends. Germline CDR1 MNHEY, CDR2 SMNVEV (reference sequence). This CDR3 is CATGAGFGSPLHF. The DNA for the CDR3 is TGTGCCACCGGGGCAGGGTTCGGGTCACCCCTCCACTTT.

V usage is TRBV2 and J usage is TRBJ2-7; 9 nucleotides agree with TRBD1. This CDR3 comprises 15 residues. The V segment lost 6 bases and the J segment 2 bases; nucleotides outside the gene matches: 8. Germline V gives CDR1 SNHLY, CDR2 FYNNEI. The CDR3 DNA sequence: TGTGCCAGCAGGGAACAGGGGGCGATCACCTACGAGCAGTACTTC. Translating it yields CASREQGAITYEQYF. Filled out from reference TRBV2 and TRBJ2-7, the complete variable domain reads EPEVTQTPSHQVTQMGQEVILRCVPISNHLYFYWYRQILGQKVEFLVSFYNNEISEKSEIFDDQFSVERPDGSNFTLKIRSTKLEDSAMYFCASREQGAITYEQYFGPGTRLTVT.

The sample holds a few counts of this clone. V and J are TRBV7-9 and TRBJ2-3; unclear D gene. Germline assignment: CDR1 SEHNR and CDR2 FQNEAQ (reference sequence). Deletions cut 3 bases from V and 1 base from J, with 8 bases between. The CDR3 runs to 14 residues. The CDR3 region is CASSLHKGTDTQYF. CDR3 sequence (DNA): TGTGCCAGCAGCTTGCACAAGGGCACAGATACGCAGTATTTT.

This clone came up a few times. The rearrangement joins TRBV2 to TRBJ2-2, with TRBD2 matching 9 bases. The trim removed 8 bases at V and 9 bases at J, leaving 4 bases unmatched. The V gene's germline CDR1 is SNHLY and CDR2 FYNNEI. This CDR3 has 12 residues. The CDR3 coding sequence is TGTGCCAGCTCCCTAGCGGGACGGGAGCTGTTTTTT. Its protein is CASSLAGRELFF.

This chain links TRBV7-9 with TRBJ2-7; 9 nucleotides match TRBD2. Germline CDR1 is SEHNR and CDR2 is FQNEAQ (reference sequence). The CDR3 is 17 amino acids. With 5 bases clipped from V and 10 bases from J, the junction kept 21 bases outside the gene matches. Here the CDR3 DNA reads TGTGCCAGCAGCCTTTCTACTCTAGCGGGACCCCCCGTGGTACAGTACGTC. It specifies CASSLSTLAGPPVVQYV.

The rearrangement joins TRBV4-1 to TRBJ1-1, with TRBD1 matching over 8 bases. CDR3 length: 13 amino acids. V lost 6 bases, J lost 3 bases, and 3 bases stayed unmatched. The germline V gene has CDR1 MGHRA and CDR2 YSYEKL. The CDR3, as DNA: TGCGCCAGCAGTCAGGGGGCAGACACTGAAGCTTTCTTT. Translated, it gives CASSQGADTEAFF.

The genes are TRBV5-6 and TRBJ2-5; D is perhaps TRBD2 (5 bases). V was trimmed by 0 bases and J by 5 bases, leaving 11 bases between them. Germline V CDR1 and CDR2: SGHDT, YYEEEE. This CDR3 is built from 14 residues. This CDR3 is CASSLAGSRETQYF. The DNA of the CDR3 is TGTGCCAGCAGCTTGGCGGGGAGCAGGGAGACCCAGTACTTC.

Comments on this clone: This same CDR3 is encoded by further DNA sequences in the sample. The genes are TRBV27 and TRBJ1-1; D ambiguous. Germline CDR1 reads MNHEY; CDR2 reads SMNVEV (reference sequence). The V gene lost 4 bases and the J gene lost 0 bases, with 3 bases spanning the gap. CDR3 size: 12 residues. CDR3 protein: CASSSVNTEAFF. The CDR3 nucleotides read TGTGCCAGCAGTTCAGTGAACACTGAAGCTTTCTTT.

The genes are TRBV12-5 and TRBJ2-2; 7 bases agree with TRBD1. V lost 0 bases, J lost 0 bases, and 10 bases stayed unmatched. The CDR3 totals 19 residues. CDR1 is LGHNT and CDR2 is FRNRAP in the germline V gene. The CDR3 bases are TGTGCTAGTGGTTTGGTACTAGGGCGACAGGGCCCGAACACCGGGGAGCTGTTTTTT. It specifies CASGLVLGRQGPNTGELFF.

This clone was seen more than once but under ten times. The chain recombines TRBV30 with TRBJ1-2; no clear D. Per the germline V gene, CDR1 is GTSNPN and CDR2 is SVGIG (reference sequence). Trimming cost V 3 bases and J 6 bases, with 14 bases left between them. The CDR3 contains 13 residues. CDR3 loop: CAWRPPAEHGYTF. In DNA form, the CDR3 reads TGTGCCTGGAGACCCCCCGCGGAGCATGGCTACACCTTC.

The chain links TRBV7-6 to TRBJ1-4; no definite D call. V was clipped by 1 base and J by 8 bases, with 14 bases between them. Germline CDR1 is SGHVS and CDR2 is FNYEAQ. This CDR3 comprises 15 residues. This chain's CDR3 is CASSLGPRMGEKLFF. The CDR3 DNA follows: TGTGCCAGCAGCTTAGGTCCCAGGATGGGGGAAAAACTGTTTTTT.

The chain has TRBV30 and TRBJ2-2; 8 positions match TRBD1. CDR3 length: 15 amino acids. Trimming at V came to 4 bases and at J to 4 bases, leaving 8 bases not matched to a gene. The germline V gene has CDR1 GTSNPN and CDR2 SVGIG (reference sequence). As DNA, the CDR3 is TGTGCCTGGACATCACGGGACAGGATCACCGGGGAGCTGTTTTTT. This encodes CAWTSRDRITGELFF.

This clone was observed a single time. The V call is TRBV6-2 or TRBV6-3, the J call TRBJ2-7; D possibly corresponds to TRBD1 (5 bases). The CDR3 sequence is 13 residues long. Germline loops: CDR1 MNHEY, CDR2 SVGEGT. Between the trimmed V and J ends, which lost 0 bases and 4 bases, there was a span of 7 bases. The CDR3 protein is CASSYSKGYEQYF. For the CDR3, the DNA is TGTGCCAGCAGTTACTCGAAGGGGTACGAGCAGTACTTC.

The rearrangement joins TRBV5-1 to TRBJ1-2; 9 bases align to TRBD1. In germline, CDR1 is SGHRS, CDR2 YFSETQ. The CDR3 runs 13 residues. V shed 4 bases and J 7 bases; nucleotides not matched to a gene: 5. CDR3 in amino acids: CASSMGQGGGYTF. CDR3 bases: TGCGCCAGCAGCATGGGACAGGGTGGTGGCTACACCTTC.